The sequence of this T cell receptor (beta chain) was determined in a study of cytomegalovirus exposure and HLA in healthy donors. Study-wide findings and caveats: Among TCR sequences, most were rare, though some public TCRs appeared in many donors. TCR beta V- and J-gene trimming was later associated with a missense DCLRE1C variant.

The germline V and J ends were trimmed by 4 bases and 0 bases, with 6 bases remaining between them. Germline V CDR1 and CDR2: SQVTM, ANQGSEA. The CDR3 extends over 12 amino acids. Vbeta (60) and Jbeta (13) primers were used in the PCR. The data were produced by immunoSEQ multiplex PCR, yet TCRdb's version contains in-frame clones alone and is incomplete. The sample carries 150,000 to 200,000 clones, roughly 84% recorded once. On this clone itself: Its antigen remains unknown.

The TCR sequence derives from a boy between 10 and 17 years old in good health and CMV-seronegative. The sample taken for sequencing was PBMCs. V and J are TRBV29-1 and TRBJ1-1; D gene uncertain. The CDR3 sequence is CSVAGVNTEAFF. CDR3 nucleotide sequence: TGCAGCGTTGCCGGGGTGAACACTGAAGCTTTCTTT.